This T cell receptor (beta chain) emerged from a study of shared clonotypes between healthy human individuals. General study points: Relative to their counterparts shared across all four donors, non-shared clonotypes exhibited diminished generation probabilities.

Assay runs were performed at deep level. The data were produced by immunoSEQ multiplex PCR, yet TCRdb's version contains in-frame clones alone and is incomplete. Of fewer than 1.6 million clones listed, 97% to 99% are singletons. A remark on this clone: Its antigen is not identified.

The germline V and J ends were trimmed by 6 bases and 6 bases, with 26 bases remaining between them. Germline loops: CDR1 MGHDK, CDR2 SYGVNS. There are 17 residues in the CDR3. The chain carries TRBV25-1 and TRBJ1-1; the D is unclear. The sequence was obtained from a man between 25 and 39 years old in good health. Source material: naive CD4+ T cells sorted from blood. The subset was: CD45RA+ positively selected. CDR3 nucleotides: TGTGCCAGCAGGGGCAAAGGGCCAATTACAGTTAGTGCTGAAGCTTTCTTT. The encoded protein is CASRGKGPITVSAEAFF. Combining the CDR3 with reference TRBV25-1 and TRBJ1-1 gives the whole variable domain EADIYQTPRYLVIGTGKKITLECSQTMGHDKMYWYQQDPGMELHLIHYSYGVNSTEKGDLSSESTVSRIRTEHFPLTLESARPSHTSQYLCASRGKGPITVSAEAFFGQGTRLTVV.